The 8 T cell receptor beta chains given below trace back to one sample, sequenced in a study of early T cells in non-severe SARS-CoV-2 infection. TCRdb re-derived calls from the 5' RACE reads in MiXCR, one entry per CDR3 protein. The sample lists fewer than 130,000 distinct CDR3 sequences, around 12% occurring once. The sequenced sample was whole blood, obtained at baseline. Receptor source: an adult who was a healthcare worker with PCR-confirmed SARS-CoV-2 infection or an uninfected control (not recorded which).

J is TRBJ1-1 and V is TRBV20-1, with D tentatively TRBD1 (5 bases). Germline V CDR1 and CDR2: DFQATT, SNEGSKA (reference sequence). The CDR3 runs to 12 residues. Trimming shortened V by 1 base and J by 10 bases, and 13 bases separated the two germline ends. This CDR3 is CSARGQGQGAFF. CDR3 coding DNA: TGCAGTGCTAGAGGGCAGGGTCAAGGAGCTTTCTTT.

V and J are TRBV29-1 and TRBJ1-1; D uncertain. Germline assignment: CDR1 SQVTM and CDR2 ANQGSEA. CDR3 length equals 13 residues. V lost 4 bases, J lost 0 bases, and 9 bases lay in between. This CDR3 is CSVVSRMNTEAFF. The CDR3 coding sequence is TGCAGCGTTGTAAGTCGGATGAACACTGAAGCTTTCTTT.

The J gene is TRBJ2-5, the V gene TRBV6-5; no clear D gene. The CDR3 has 13 residues. The V gene lost 6 bases and the J gene lost 7 bases, with 15 bases spanning the gap. Germline V gene data show CDR1 as MNHEY and CDR2 as SVGAGI. CDR3 in DNA: TGTGCCAGCAGCCTTACGGTGCTGGGGACCCAGTACTTC. Protein sequence: CASSLTVLGTQYF.

This chain links TRBV7-9 with TRBJ2-7, with 8 bases identical to TRBD1. After removal of 5 bases from V and 5 bases from J, the junction contained 5 bases not matched to a gene. From germline, CDR1 is SEHNR and CDR2 FQNEAQ (reference sequence). The CDR3 totals 13 residues. Written as DNA, the CDR3 is TGTGCCAGCAGCCTGACAGGGGCGGACGAGCAGTACTTC. It encodes CASSLTGADEQYF.

This clonotype was recorded at least ten times. The chain is built from TRBV7-6 and TRBJ1-6, with TRBD1 identical over 8 bases. V shed 4 bases, J shed 5 bases, and the junction held 4 bases outside the gene matches. From germline, CDR1 is SGHVS and CDR2 FNYEAQ. The CDR3 loop spans 15 amino acids. Here the CDR3 reads CASSSKDRDNSPLHF. In DNA form, the CDR3 reads TGTGCCAGCAGCTCGAAGGACAGGGATAATTCACCCCTCCACTTT.

This clonotype was counted many times. This chain joins TRBV6-6 and TRBJ1-2; TRBD1 matches 7 bases. Unmatched junction bases numbered 9, after V lost 5 bases and J lost 6 bases. The germline V gene encodes CDR1 MNHNY and CDR2 SVGAGI (reference sequence). The CDR3 is 14 amino acids. In nucleotides, the CDR3 is TGTGCCAGCAGTCGAGGACAGGCTGGCGATGGCTACACCTTC. This sequence encodes CASSRGQAGDGYTF.

This clonotype was seen ten or more times. This sequence joins TRBV11-2 and TRBJ1-2; 8 bases line up with TRBD1. Germline CDR1 and CDR2: SGHAT and FQNNGV. The junction had 5 bases not matched to a gene; V was cut back by 0 bases and J by 8 bases. The CDR3 consists of 14 residues. CDR3 sequence reads: CASSLDRGQGGYTF. DNA of the CDR3: TGTGCCAGCAGCTTAGATCGCGGACAGGGAGGCTACACCTTC.

The gene calls are TRBV6-1 and TRBJ2-1; D gene uncertain. Per the germline V gene, CDR1 is MNHNS and CDR2 is SASEGT. This CDR3 is 15 amino acids long. V was cut by 1 base and J by 2 bases, with 9 bases left in between. The CDR3, as DNA: TGTGCCAGCAGTGAAGTCGGGCCAGCCTACAATGAGCAGTTCTTC. Its translation is CASSEVGPAYNEQFF.